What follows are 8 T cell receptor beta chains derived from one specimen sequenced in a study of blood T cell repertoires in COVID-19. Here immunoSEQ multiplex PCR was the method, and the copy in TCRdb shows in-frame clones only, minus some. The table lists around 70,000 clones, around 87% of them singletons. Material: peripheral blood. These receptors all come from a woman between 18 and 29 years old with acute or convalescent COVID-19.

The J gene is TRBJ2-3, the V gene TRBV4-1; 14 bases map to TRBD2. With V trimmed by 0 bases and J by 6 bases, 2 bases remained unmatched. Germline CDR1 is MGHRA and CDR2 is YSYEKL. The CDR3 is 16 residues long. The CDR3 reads CASSQERLAGGDTQYF. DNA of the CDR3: TGCGCCAGCAGCCAAGAACGACTAGCGGGGGGGGATACGCAGTATTTT.

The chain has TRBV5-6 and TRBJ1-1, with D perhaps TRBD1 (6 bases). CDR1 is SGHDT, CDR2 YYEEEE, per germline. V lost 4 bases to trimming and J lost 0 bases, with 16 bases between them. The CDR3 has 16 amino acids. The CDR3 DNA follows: TGTGCCAGCAGCCGCTCTTTCGACAGGATGAACACTGAAGCTTTCTTT. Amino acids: CASSRSFDRMNTEAFF.

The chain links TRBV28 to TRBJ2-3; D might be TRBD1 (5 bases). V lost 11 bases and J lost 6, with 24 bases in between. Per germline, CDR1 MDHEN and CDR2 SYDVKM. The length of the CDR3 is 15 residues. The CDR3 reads CAAKARGAQRDTQYF. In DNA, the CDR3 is TGTGCCGCCAAAGCACGTGGGGCCCAGAGGGATACGCAGTATTTT. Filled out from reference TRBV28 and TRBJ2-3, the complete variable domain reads DVKVTQSSRYLVKRTGEKVFLECVQDMDHENMFWYRQDPGLGLRLIYFSYDVKMKEKGDIPEGYSVSREKKERFSLILESASTNQTSMYLCAAKARGAQRDTQYFGPGTRLTVL.

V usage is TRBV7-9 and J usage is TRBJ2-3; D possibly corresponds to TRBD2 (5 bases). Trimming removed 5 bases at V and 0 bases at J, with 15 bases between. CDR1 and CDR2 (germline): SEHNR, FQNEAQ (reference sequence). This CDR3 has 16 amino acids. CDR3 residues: CASSPDVTTSTDTQYF. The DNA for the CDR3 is TGTGCCAGCAGCCCCGATGTGACTACTAGCACAGATACGCAGTATTTT.

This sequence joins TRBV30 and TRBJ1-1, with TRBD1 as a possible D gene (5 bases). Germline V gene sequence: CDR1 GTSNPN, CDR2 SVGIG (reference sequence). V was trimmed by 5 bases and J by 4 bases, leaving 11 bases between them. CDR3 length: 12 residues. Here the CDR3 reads CAWGQGGTEAFF. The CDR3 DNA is TGTGCCTGGGGTCAGGGCGGCACTGAAGCTTTCTTT.

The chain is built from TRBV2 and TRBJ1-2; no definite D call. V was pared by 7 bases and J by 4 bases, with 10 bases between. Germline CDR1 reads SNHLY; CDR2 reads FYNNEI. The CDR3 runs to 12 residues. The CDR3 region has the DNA TGTGCCAGCACTAGGACTTCCTATGGCTACACCTTC. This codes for CASTRTSYGYTF.

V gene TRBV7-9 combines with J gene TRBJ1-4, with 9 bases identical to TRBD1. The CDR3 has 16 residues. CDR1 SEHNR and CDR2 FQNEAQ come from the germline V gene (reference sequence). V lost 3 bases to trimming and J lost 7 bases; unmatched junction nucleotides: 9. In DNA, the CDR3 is TGTGCCAGCAGCTTGACACCCGGGACAGGGATTGAAAAACTGTTTTTT. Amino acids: CASSLTPGTGIEKLFF.

Here the CDR3 DNA reads TGTGCCACCAGTGATTTATCGACAACCGGGGAGCTGTTTTTT. Translating gives CATSDLSTTGELFF. The chain combines TRBV24-1 with TRBJ2-2; unclear D gene. Germline V gene sequence: CDR1 KGHDR, CDR2 SFDVKD. This CDR3 has 14 amino acids. The V end was cut by 1 base, the J end by 5 bases, with 7 bases between.